This T cell receptor (beta chain) is from a study of T cells after yellow fever vaccination. Across the study: Fractions low in cell number were prepared with SMART-Seq v4 Ultra Low Input. Overall study findings and caveats: Most primary-vaccination clones recurred post-booster (roughly 96% CD4, roughly 90% CD8). Peaking faster, on day 5 versus 15, the secondary response was nonetheless weaker.

This clonotype was detected many times. Production of TCR cDNA was by 5'RACE template switching, which also added a universal primer site and UMIs. Each CDR3 protein is one row after TCRdb ran MiXCR on the 5' RACE reads. Among 45,000 to 60,000 distinct CDR3 sequences listed, about 5.6% were seen once. The specimen was PBMCs, either bulk or a sorted T-cell subset (CD4+, CD8+, memory, or dextramer-sorted; not recorded which), collected on the day of the yellow fever booster vaccination. The sequence came from a man aged 18-30 years who received the YFV17D yellow fever vaccine.

This CDR3 reads CASSLPGLSEKLFF. As DNA, the CDR3 is TGTGCCAGCAGCTTACCAGGCCTAAGTGAAAAACTGTTTTTT. This chain uses TRBV7-9 with TRBJ1-4; D gene unclear. Germline assignment: CDR1 SEHNR and CDR2 FQNEAQ (reference sequence). There are 14 residues in the CDR3. The V end lost 2 bases, the J end lost 7 bases, and 11 bases lay between the germline ends.